These 4 T cell receptor beta chains were all obtained from the same sample, sequenced in a study of blood T cell repertoires in COVID-19. Sequenced by immunoSEQ multiplex PCR; TCRdb stores in-frame clones only, minus some. This table holds around 300,000 clones, more than 75% found once. Sequenced: peripheral blood. The receptors derive from a woman under 40 who had recovered from COVID-19.

This clone appeared a single time. The V gene is TRBV6-5, the J gene TRBJ2-2, with TRBD1 matching 11 bases. From germline, CDR1 is MNHEY and CDR2 SVGAGI. The CDR3 has 13 amino acids. V lost 8 bases to trimming and J lost 6 bases; unmatched junction nucleotides: 2. The CDR3 DNA reads as TGTGCCAGCGCGGGACAGGGGGCCGGGGAGCTGTTTTTT. Residues: CASAGQGAGELFF.

CDR3 in DNA: TGCGCCAGCAGCCCCCGGTTTCTGACCGGGGATGAGCAGTTCTTC. Translated: CASSPRFLTGDEQFF. The rearrangement uses TRBV5-1 and TRBJ2-1; D possibly corresponds to TRBD2 (5 bases). The CDR3 covers 15 residues. Germline loops: CDR1 SGHRS, CDR2 YFSETQ. V lost 4 bases and J lost 8, with 19 bases in between.

This clone was recorded at least ten times. The chain carries TRBV29-1 and TRBJ1-3; no firm D call. This CDR3 has 14 residues. V lost 0 bases, J lost 4 bases, and 10 bases lay in between. Germline lookup yields CDR1 SQVTM and CDR2 ANQGSEA. Written as DNA, the CDR3 is TGCAGCGTTGAAGATCAAGGCGGGGGAAACACCATATATTTT. It is translated as CSVEDQGGGNTIYF.

V gene TRBV5-1 combines with J gene TRBJ2-7; 8 bases map to TRBD2. Trimming cost V 4 bases and J 0 bases; bases outside gene matches: 3. This CDR3 has 14 amino acids. Germline values: CDR1 SGHRS, CDR2 YFSETQ. DNA for the CDR3: TGCGCCAGCAGCACTGGGACTAGCTCCTACGAGCAGTACTTC. Its translation: CASSTGTSSYEQYF.